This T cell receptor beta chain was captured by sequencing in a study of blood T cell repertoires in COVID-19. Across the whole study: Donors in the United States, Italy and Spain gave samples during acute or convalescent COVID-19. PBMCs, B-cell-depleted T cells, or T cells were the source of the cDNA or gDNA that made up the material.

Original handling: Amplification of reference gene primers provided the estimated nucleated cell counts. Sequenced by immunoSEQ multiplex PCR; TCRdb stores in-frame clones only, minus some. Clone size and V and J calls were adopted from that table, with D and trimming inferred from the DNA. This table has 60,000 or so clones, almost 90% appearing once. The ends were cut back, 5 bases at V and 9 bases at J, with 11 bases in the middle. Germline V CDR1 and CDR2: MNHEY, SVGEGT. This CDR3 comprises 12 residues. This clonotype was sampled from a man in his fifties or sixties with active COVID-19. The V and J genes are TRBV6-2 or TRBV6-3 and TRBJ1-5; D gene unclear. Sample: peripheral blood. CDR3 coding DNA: TGTGCCAGCAGTACGGAGCTACTGCCCCAGCATTTT. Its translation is CASSTELLPQHF.